These 25 T cell receptor beta chains were sequenced from one sample in a study of cytomegalovirus exposure and HLA in healthy donors. It was with 60 Vbeta and 13 Jbeta primers that the PCR ran. Libraries were prepared by immunoSEQ multiplex PCR; TCRdb keeps only in-frame clonotypes and omits some of them. The profile shows more than 150,000 clones, 60% to 80% of them singletons. Sample: PBMCs. Every receptor here comes from a woman aged 40 to 50 in good health and CMV-seropositive.

Note on this clone: Other DNA sequences in this sample translate to the same CDR3. The genes are TRBV19 and TRBJ1-1; D remains ambiguous. CDR3 length: 13 residues. Germline CDR1 is LNHDA and CDR2 is SQIVND (reference sequence). Trimming stripped 2 bases from V and 2 bases from J, with 6 bases between. Written as DNA, the CDR3 is TGTGCCAGTAGTATACGAGGAAACACTGAAGCTTTCTTT. The encoded protein is CASSIRGNTEAFF.

The rearrangement joins TRBV6-5 to TRBJ2-2, with D unresolved. Per germline, CDR1 MNHEY and CDR2 SVGAGI. CDR3 length: 14 residues. The V gene lost 2 bases and the J gene lost 4 bases, with 8 bases spanning the gap. CDR3 sequence (DNA): TGTGCCAGCAGTTACAAGTGGAGCACCGGGGAGCTGTTTTTT. As protein: CASSYKWSTGELFF.

This clone was found a few times. The chain combines TRBV4-1 with TRBJ2-6; D not certain. V lost 2 bases to trimming and J lost 0 bases, with 11 bases between them. CDR3 length: 17 residues. CDR1 and CDR2 from the germline V gene are MGHRA and YSYEKL. CDR3 sequence: CASSQNQQSSGANVLTF. The CDR3 coding sequence is TGCGCCAGCAGCCAAAATCAACAGAGCTCTGGGGCCAACGTCCTGACTTTC.

The V call is TRBV7-2, the J call TRBJ2-3; D remains unclear. With 3 bases removed from V and 2 bases from J, the gap between germline ends came to 9 bases. The CDR3 spans 14 residues. In germline, CDR1 is SGHTA, CDR2 FQGNSA. The CDR3 DNA is TGTGCCAGCAGCTTGAGCGCCGCCACAGATACGCAGTATTTT. The encoded protein is CASSLSAATDTQYF.

Only one count was recorded for this clone. The rearrangement links TRBV11-2 to TRBJ1-4; D gene uncertain. The V gene's germline CDR1 is SGHAT and CDR2 FQNNGV. The V end lost 4 bases, the J end lost 0 bases, and 12 bases lay between the germline ends. The CDR3 is made up of 16 amino acids. The CDR3 bases are TGTGCCAGCAGCTCAATCCGAGGCGCAACTAATGAAAAACTGTTTTTT. The encoded protein is CASSSIRGATNEKLFF. Full variable domain (rest looked up from reference TRBV11-2 and TRBJ1-4): EAGVAQSPRYKIIEKRQSVAFWCNPISGHATLYWYQQILGQGPKLLIQFQNNGVVDDSQLPKDRFSAERLKGVDSTLKIQPAKLEDSAVYLCASSSIRGATNEKLFFGSGTQLSVL.

CDR3 in DNA: TGTGCCACCAGCAGGGGAGGGGGGAGTAGAAATGAAAAACTGTTTTTT. This translates into CATSRGGGSRNEKLFF. This chain uses TRBV15 with TRBJ1-4; the D gene is possibly TRBD1 (6 bases). Germline values: CDR1 LNHNV, CDR2 YYDKDF (reference sequence). CDR3 size: 16 residues. V lost 3 bases and J 5 bases, leaving 16 bases between the germline ends.

This clone came up a few times. The chain joins TRBV6-5 to TRBJ1-2; a weak D match, TRBD1 (5 bases). The CDR3 is made up of 15 amino acids. Looked up from germline, CDR1 is MNHEY and CDR2 is SVGAGI. V was pared by 6 bases and J by 8 bases, with 22 bases between. This CDR3 is CASSLRGSLLWGYTF. The DNA of the CDR3 is TGTGCCAGCAGCCTAAGGGGCAGCCTTCTTTGGGGCTACACCTTC.

This rearrangement joins TRBV7-9 to TRBJ2-7; 7 bases agree with TRBD1. Germline V gene sequence: CDR1 SEHNR, CDR2 FQNEAQ (reference sequence). J lost 3 bases, V lost 4 bases, and 6 bases had no gene match. The CDR3 has 14 amino acids. DNA for the CDR3: TGTGCCAGCAGCTCATCCGGGACAGTCTACGAGCAGTACTTC. The encoded protein is CASSSSGTVYEQYF.

The genes are TRBV12-5 and TRBJ2-3, with 14 positions matching TRBD2. Germline V gives CDR1 LGHNT, CDR2 FRNRAP. This CDR3 is built from 17 residues. The V segment lost 6 bases and the J segment 6 bases; nucleotides outside the gene matches: 11. The CDR3 DNA follows: TGTGCTAGTGGACCTATAGGGACTAGCGGGAGTCAGGATACGCAGTATTTT. It yields the protein CASGPIGTSGSQDTQYF.

The V call is TRBV11-2, the J call TRBJ1-5; TRBD1 agrees at 7 bases. J gave up 3 bases and V 1 base, and 3 bases lay outside the gene matches. The CDR3 totals 15 residues. Germline lookup yields CDR1 SGHAT and CDR2 FQNNGV. The CDR3 here is CASSLGGGNNQPQHF. The CDR3 nucleotides read TGTGCCAGCAGCTTAGGAGGGGGCAACAATCAGCCCCAGCATTTT.

This rearrangement joins TRBV6-1 to TRBJ1-5; D unclear. Trimming stripped 8 bases from V and 7 bases from J, with 15 bases between. Germline CDR1 is MNHNS and CDR2 is SASEGT. The CDR3 is 13 residues long. The CDR3 region is CASAGNSPQPQHF. CDR3 sequence (DNA): TGTGCCAGCGCCGGGAATTCACCCCAGCCCCAGCATTTT.

This clone was observed a few times. The rearrangement uses TRBV6-5 and TRBJ1-2; D is uncertain. V gave up 6 bases and J gave up 4 bases, with 12 bases separating them. CDR1 is MNHEY and CDR2 is SVGAGI in the germline V gene. The CDR3 consists of 13 residues. The CDR3, as DNA: TGTGCCAGCAGCAACTCGGTATCCTATGGCTACACCTTC. Translation: CASSNSVSYGYTF.

The chain has TRBV11-3 and TRBJ2-1; 9 nucleotides match TRBD1. The V gene's germline CDR1 is SGHNT and CDR2 YENEEA. With V trimmed by 1 base and J by 7 bases, 8 bases remained unmatched. This CDR3 has 16 residues. The CDR3 DNA sequence: TGTGCCAGCAGCTTAGGGGGGACAGGGAAACAAAATGAGCAGTTCTTC. Residues: CASSLGGTGKQNEQFF.

This clone occurred a few times. This sequence joins TRBV29-1 and TRBJ2-5; 10 positions agree with TRBD1. Germline V lookup: CDR1 SQVTM, CDR2 ANQGSEA. The CDR3 is 16 residues long. Trimming took 6 bases from V and 4 from J; bases not matched to a gene: 14. CDR3 in DNA: TGCAGCGTCCGAAATCGACAGGGGGCAGCACGAGAGACCCAGTACTTC. It translates to CSVRNRQGAARETQYF.

This clone was picked up a small number of times. V gene TRBV30 combines with J gene TRBJ1-1, with 8 bases fitting TRBD1. Germline-derived CDR1 and CDR2 are GTSNPN and SVGIG (reference sequence). There are 18 residues in the CDR3. J was trimmed by 0 bases and V by 0 bases; bases with no gene match: 12. The CDR3: CAWSVSQAGGVVNTEAFF. The CDR3, as DNA: TGTGCCTGGAGTGTCAGTCAGGCAGGGGGCGTAGTGAACACTGAAGCTTTCTTT.

The chain uses TRBV28 and TRBJ1-1; 9 bases align to TRBD1. Germline-derived CDR1 and CDR2 are MDHEN and SYDVKM. With V trimmed by 3 bases and J by 6 bases, 14 bases remained unmatched. The CDR3 is 17 residues long. The CDR3 DNA reads TGTGCCAGCAGTTTCCTTTTCCGGGACAGGGAGACCCCTGAAGCTTTCTTT. This codes for CASSFLFRDRETPEAFF.

This chain connects TRBV6-1 to TRBJ2-2; TRBD2 matches 8 bases. Germline V gives CDR1 MNHNS, CDR2 SASEGT. V shed 6 bases and J 0 bases; nucleotides not matched to a gene: 3. CDR3 length: 15 amino acids. CDR3 amino acids: CASSATSANTGELFF. The CDR3 DNA reads TGTGCCAGCAGCGCGACTAGCGCGAACACCGGGGAGCTGTTTTTT.

V is TRBV29-1 and J is TRBJ2-5; no definite D call. This CDR3 has 10 amino acids. Trimming cost V 6 bases and J 2 bases, with 4 bases left between them. CDR1 is SQVTM, CDR2 ANQGSEA, per germline. The CDR3 protein is CSVHQETQYF. CDR3 in DNA: TGCAGCGTACATCAAGAGACCCAGTACTTC.

This sequence joins TRBV5-8 and TRBJ1-1; TRBD1 matches at 8 bases. Germline loops: CDR1 SGHTS, CDR2 YDEGEE. The V segment lost 2 bases and the J segment 5 bases; nucleotides outside the gene matches: 8. The CDR3 runs 15 residues. The CDR3 loop is CASSFTQTGETEAFF. The CDR3 nucleotides read TGTGCCAGCAGCTTCACTCAGACAGGGGAAACTGAAGCTTTCTTT.

This chain joins TRBV6-4 and TRBJ2-6; 9 bases are shared with TRBD1. After removal of 5 bases from V and 0 bases from J, the junction contained 5 bases not matched to a gene. The CDR3 spans 17 residues. Germline V gene data show CDR1 as MRHNA and CDR2 as SNTAGT. For the CDR3, the DNA is TGTGCCAGCAGTCCGGGACAGGGATCCTCTGGGGCCAACGTCCTGACTTTC. Encoded protein: CASSPGQGSSGANVLTF.

This chain uses TRBV7-9 with TRBJ2-5, with 8 bases fitting TRBD2. The length of the CDR3 is 16 residues. The germline V gene has CDR1 SEHNR and CDR2 FQNEAQ (reference sequence). V lost 0 bases to trimming and J lost 5 bases; unmatched junction nucleotides: 8. In DNA form, the CDR3 reads TGTGCCAGCAGCTTAGCGACGAGCGGGGGATATGAGACCCAGTACTTC. This translates into CASSLATSGGYETQYF.

In this sample, this clone turned up a few times. V usage is TRBV4-3 and J usage is TRBJ2-7; possible D gene TRBD2, 6 bases. Germline V lookup: CDR1 LGHNA, CDR2 YSLEER. The V gene lost 4 bases and the J gene lost 4 bases, with 17 bases spanning the gap. There are 15 residues in the CDR3. Written as DNA, the CDR3 is TGCGCCAGCAGCCCGGCCGCAGCGGGTGGGTACGAGCAGTACTTC. Translated, it gives CASSPAAAGGYEQYF.

The J gene is TRBJ1-1, the V gene TRBV27; TRBD1 matches at 7 bases. Trimming at V came to 7 bases and at J to 1 base, leaving 3 bases not matched to a gene. The CDR3 consists of 13 residues. CDR1 is MNHEY and CDR2 is SMNVEV in the germline V gene (reference sequence). CDR3 sequence reads: CASTTGKNTEAFF. The DNA of the CDR3 is TGTGCCAGCACGACAGGGAAGAACACTGAAGCTTTCTTT.

This clone was picked up one time. The chain combines TRBV4-1 with TRBJ2-2; 9 bases are a match to TRBD2. V shed 5 bases, J shed 8 bases, and the junction held 6 bases outside the gene matches. The CDR3 is 14 amino acids. Germline CDR1 and CDR2: MGHRA and YSYEKL. CDR3 sequence: CASSSGLAGGELFF. The DNA for the CDR3 is TGCGCCAGCAGCTCGGGACTAGCTGGAGGGGAGCTGTTTTTT.

This sequence joins TRBV2 and TRBJ2-7; TRBD1 aligns across 9 bases. V lost 6 bases to trimming and J lost 6 bases; unmatched junction nucleotides: 9. CDR1 and CDR2 (germline): SNHLY, FYNNEI. The CDR3 runs to 14 residues. CDR3 bases: TGTGCCAGCAGGGGGTCCGCGACAGGGGGCGAGCAGTACTTC. Amino acids: CASRGSATGGEQYF.